This T cell receptor (beta chain) was captured in a study of T cells in Graves' hyperthyroidism and ophthalmopathy. Of note for this clonotype: The junction shows a germline mismatch at one end, possibly a read error.

The CDR3 extends over 16 amino acids. The V gene's germline CDR1 is SNHLY and CDR2 FYNNEI. The study left out patients who had uncontrolled infection, other autoimmune disease, pregnancy or lactation. TCR beta CDR3 regions were amplified from RNA transcripts. The HTBI primer set drove a first-round RT-PCR of the TCR CDR3. TCRdb passed the multiplex PCR reads through MiXCR, listing each CDR3 protein once. The repertoire consists of around 540,000 distinct CDR3 sequences, with around 42% occurring once and the leading ten covering about 8.2%. The gene calls are TRBV2 and TRBJ1-4; 8 bases align to TRBD1. The receptor comes from a woman aged 18-29 years with Graves' hyperthyroidism. Source material: peripheral blood or thyroid tissue (not recorded which). CDR3 residues: CASSPNPTGVAEKLFF. The DNA for the CDR3 is TGCGCCAGCAGCCCAAATCCGACAGGGGTGGCTGAAAAACTGTTTTTT.